A single sample gave rise to the 20 T cell receptor beta chains below, sequenced in a study of a mutant IDH1 vaccine in newly diagnosed glioma (dated by TCRdb to about 2021). Receptor libraries were prepared by the immunoSEQ multiplex PCR assay. TCRdb provides this immuneACCESS table in a form limited to in-frame rearrangements. Some clones are lacking; in checked studies, under half of them reflect an unresolved V gene, and why the rest are absent is not known. Present in this sample are 30,000 or so clones, roughly four fifths of which were seen just once. Approximately 6.9% of the sample lies in the top ten. Taken with the paper, the label for time point translates to: week 35, safety follow-up. Every vaccine dose consisted of 300 ug of a 20-mer mutant IDH1 peptide in Montanide, administered subcutaneously together with topical imiquimod. Antigen specificity for these receptors is unknown. Sequenced material: PBMCs, taken from a glioma patient whose treatment included an IDH1 peptide vaccine. The origin of the receptors is a woman younger than 30 with glioma.

The rearrangement uses TRBV6-1 and TRBJ1-1; no clear D. Germline-derived CDR1 and CDR2 are MNHNS and SASEGT. CDR3 size: 14 residues. Trimming took off 5 bases at V and 1 base at J, with 11 bases between the two ends. Here the CDR3 reads CASSRTGENTEAFF. DNA of the CDR3: TGTGCCAGCAGTAGAACCGGGGAGAACACTGAAGCTTTCTTT.

This chain connects TRBV6-5 to TRBJ2-2, with D unclear. Germline V gene lookup returns CDR1 MNHEY and CDR2 SVGAGI. The CDR3 is 13 residues long. Trimming shortened V by 6 bases and J by 5 bases, and 10 bases separated the two germline ends. For the CDR3, the DNA is TGTGCCAGCAGACTTCCCACAACCGGGGAGCTGTTTTTT. Residues: CASRLPTTGELFF.

This chain links TRBV15 with TRBJ1-2; perhaps TRBD1 as D (5 bases). V was cut by 0 bases and J by 1 base, with 12 bases left in between. Germline V gene sequence: CDR1 LNHNV, CDR2 YYDKDF (reference sequence). CDR3 length: 16 amino acids. Here the CDR3 reads CATSRDWGGDNYGYTF. In nucleotides, the CDR3 is TGTGCCACCAGCAGAGATTGGGGGGGTGATAACTATGGCTACACCTTC.

The J gene is TRBJ2-1, the V gene TRBV28; TRBD2 matches 14 bases. Germline-derived CDR1 and CDR2 are MDHEN and SYDVKM. The CDR3 length is 18 residues. V gave up 5 bases and J gave up 0 bases; unmatched junction bases: 6. This CDR3 reads CASSLGLAGGPSYNEQFF. CDR3 DNA sequence: TGTGCCAGCAGTCTCGGACTAGCGGGAGGACCCTCCTACAATGAGCAGTTCTTC.

This clone was detected only once. This chain links TRBV5-4 with TRBJ2-1; 7 positions agree with TRBD1. V lost 1 base to trimming and J lost 8 bases; unmatched junction nucleotides: 9. Germline V gives CDR1 SGHNT, CDR2 YYREEE (reference sequence). This CDR3 region has 15 residues. CDR3 sequence reads: CASSLRDRVHYEQFF. The CDR3 bases are TGTGCCAGCAGCTTGCGTGACAGGGTTCACTATGAGCAGTTCTTC.

CDR3 sequence reads: CASRGGEGTSQPQHF. CDR3 nucleotides: TGTGCCAGCAGGGGAGGGGAGGGAACGAGTCAGCCCCAGCATTTT. The V and J genes are TRBV2 and TRBJ1-5, with D maybe TRBD1 (5 bases). CDR1 is SNHLY, CDR2 FYNNEI, per germline. This CDR3 is 15 amino acids long. V dropped 6 bases and J dropped 6 bases, with 18 bases sitting between them.

This clone was seen more than once but under ten times. The CDR3 DNA follows: TGTGCCAGCAGTTCCCGGGACTCCGAAGGGGAGACCCAGTACTTC. Protein sequence: CASSSRDSEGETQYF. The rearrangement joins TRBV6-5 to TRBJ2-5, with D possibly TRBD2 on 6 matching bases. Germline V gene data show CDR1 as MNHEY and CDR2 as SVGAGI. Between the trimmed V and J ends, which lost 4 bases and 5 bases, there was a span of 17 bases. The CDR3 contains 15 residues.

The J gene is TRBJ1-1, the V gene TRBV11-3, with TRBD1 identical over 8 bases. There are 15 residues in the CDR3. Germline V gene lookup returns CDR1 SGHNT and CDR2 YENEEA. Trimming cost V 5 bases and J 5 bases; bases outside gene matches: 10. DNA of the CDR3: TGTGCCAGCAGCACCCGACAGGGGTTGGGTACTGAAGCTTTCTTT. Protein product: CASSTRQGLGTEAFF.

The genes are TRBV28 and TRBJ2-7; D tentatively fits TRBD1 or TRBD2 (5 bases each). The germline CDR1 and CDR2 sequences are MDHEN and SYDVKM. The CDR3 is 16 residues long. The V gene lost 5 bases and the J gene lost 8 bases, with 25 bases spanning the gap. CDR3 bases: TGTGCCAGCAGTCCCATTTCCGGGACCCTTTCTGTGAAGCAGTACTTC. Amino acid sequence: CASSPISGTLSVKQYF.

The V gene is TRBV6-5, the J gene TRBJ2-3; 8 nucleotides line up with TRBD2. Germline V CDR1 and CDR2: MNHEY, SVGAGI. This CDR3 spans 15 amino acids. After removal of 6 bases from V and 0 bases from J, the junction contained 5 bases not matched to a gene. CDR3 DNA sequence: TGTGCCAGCAGATTTAGCGGGACCAGCACAGATACGCAGTATTTT. It yields the protein CASRFSGTSTDTQYF.

The chain has TRBV4-1 and TRBJ2-1; 8 nucleotides align to TRBD2. Trimming at V came to 7 bases and at J to 5 bases, leaving 13 bases not matched to a gene. Germline lookup yields CDR1 MGHRA and CDR2 YSYEKL. The length of the CDR3 is 16 residues. CDR3 sequence: CASTVRLAGINNEQFF. The CDR3 region has the DNA TGCGCCAGCACTGTCCGCCTAGCGGGTATAAACAATGAGCAGTTCTTC.

V and J are TRBV11-3 and TRBJ2-1; perhaps TRBD1 as D (6 bases). The V gene lost 3 bases and the J gene lost 10 bases, with 10 bases spanning the gap. This CDR3 comprises 12 residues. Germline CDR1 and CDR2: SGHNT and YENEEA. The DNA of the CDR3 is TGTGCCAGCAGCTTGGTGGGGGCCGAGCAGTTCTTC. It is translated as CASSLVGAEQFF.

The chain employs TRBV11-3 and TRBJ2-1, with a tentative D call TRBD2 (6 bases). V lost 5 bases and J 4 bases, leaving 21 bases between the germline ends. The germline V gene has CDR1 SGHNT and CDR2 YENEEA. The CDR3 length is 17 residues. The CDR3 reads CASSPALSGLTYNEQFF. Written as DNA, the CDR3 is TGTGCCAGCAGCCCAGCATTATCCGGACTAACTTACAATGAGCAGTTCTTC.

This chain uses TRBV27 with TRBJ1-5; TRBD1 aligns across 10 bases. V dropped 7 bases and J dropped 1; count of bases not matched to a gene: 4. The germline V gene encodes CDR1 MNHEY and CDR2 SMNVEV (reference sequence). The CDR3 covers 15 residues. The CDR3 bases are TGTGCCAGCAAAAGGACAGGGGGGAGCAATCAGCCCCAGCATTTT. Amino acid sequence: CASKRTGGSNQPQHF.

The rearrangement joins TRBV7-2 to TRBJ2-5, with TRBD1 matching 7 bases. Germline V CDR1 and CDR2: SGHTA, FQGNSA. V lost 1 base and J lost 2; bases outside the gene matches: 7. The CDR3 is 16 amino acids. CDR3 DNA: TGTGCCAGCAGCTTAGTGGGAGACAGGGAACAAGAGACCCAGTACTTC. As protein: CASSLVGDREQETQYF. Full variable domain (rest looked up from reference TRBV7-2 and TRBJ2-5): GAGVSQSPSNKVTEKGKDVELRCDPISGHTALYWYRQSLGQGLEFLIYFQGNSAPDKSGLPSDRFSAERTGGSVSTLTIQRTQQEDSAVYLCASSLVGDREQETQYFGPGTRLLVL.

This clone turned up a few times. The chain joins TRBV25-1 to TRBJ1-1; weak D call: TRBD1 (6 bases). Germline V lookup: CDR1 MGHDK, CDR2 SYGVNS. V dropped 2 bases and J dropped 0 bases, with 13 bases sitting between them. CDR3 length: 16 amino acids. CDR3 region: CASSEQGTVLNTEAFF. CDR3 bases: TGTGCCAGCAGTGAACAGGGGACCGTACTGAACACTGAAGCTTTCTTT.

V and J are TRBV6-5 and TRBJ2-2; D is undetermined. CDR1 and CDR2 from the germline V gene are MNHEY and SVGAGI. This CDR3 is built from 12 residues. V dropped 11 bases and J dropped 1 base, with 8 bases sitting between them. The CDR3 region has the DNA TGTGCCGCTAGAGGGAACACCGGGGAGCTGTTTTTT. Translation: CAARGNTGELFF.

This chain joins TRBV5-1 and TRBJ1-4, with D possibly matching TRBD1 (5 bases). From germline, CDR1 is SGHRS and CDR2 YFSETQ. The CDR3 runs 14 residues. The ends were cut back, 3 bases at V and 8 bases at J, with 14 bases in the middle. The CDR3 DNA sequence: TGCGCCAGCAGCTCTTCCGGGGCAGACGAAAAACTGTTTTTT. Its translation is CASSSSGADEKLFF.

The rearrangement joins TRBV7-4 to TRBJ1-2; D is ambiguous. Germline V lookup: CDR1 SGHVT, CDR2 SQSDAQ. The length of the CDR3 is 18 residues. V dropped 6 bases and J dropped 6 bases, with 29 bases sitting between them. CDR3 residues: CASRVPGPANQRVDGYTF. CDR3 coding DNA: TGTGCCAGCAGGGTCCCAGGCCCCGCAAATCAAAGGGTCGATGGCTACACCTTC.

The chain links TRBV4-1 to TRBJ1-1, with D unclear. The germline CDR1 and CDR2 sequences are MGHRA and YSYEKL. Trimming stripped 6 bases from V and 4 bases from J, with 12 bases between. The length of the CDR3 is 13 residues. The CDR3 loop reads CASSTMEGTEAFF. In nucleotides, the CDR3 is TGCGCCAGCAGTACAATGGAGGGCACTGAAGCTTTCTTT.